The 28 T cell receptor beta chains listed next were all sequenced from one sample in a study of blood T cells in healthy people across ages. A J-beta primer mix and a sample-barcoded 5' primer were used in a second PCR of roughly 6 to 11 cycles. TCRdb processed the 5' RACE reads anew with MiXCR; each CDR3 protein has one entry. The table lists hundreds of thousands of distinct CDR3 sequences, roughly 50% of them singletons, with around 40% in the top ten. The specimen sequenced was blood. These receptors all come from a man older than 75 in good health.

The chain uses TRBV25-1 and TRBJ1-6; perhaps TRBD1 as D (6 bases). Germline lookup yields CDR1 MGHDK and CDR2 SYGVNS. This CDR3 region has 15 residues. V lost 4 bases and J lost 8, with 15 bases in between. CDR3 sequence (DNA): TGTGCCAGCAGTGGACCGGGACAACTTTATTCACCCCTCCACTTT. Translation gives CASSGPGQLYSPLHF.

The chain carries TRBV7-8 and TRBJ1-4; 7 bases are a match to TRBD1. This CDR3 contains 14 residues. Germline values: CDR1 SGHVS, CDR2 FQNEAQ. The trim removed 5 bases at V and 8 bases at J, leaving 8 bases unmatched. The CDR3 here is CASSQRTGREKLFF. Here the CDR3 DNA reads TGTGCCAGCAGCCAACGGACAGGCCGGGAAAAACTGTTTTTT.

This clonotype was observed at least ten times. CDR3 in DNA: TGCAGTGCTCGGACAGGGGGCTTGAGCTACACCTTC. Protein sequence: CSARTGGLSYTF. This chain links TRBV20-1 with TRBJ1-2, with 11 bases matching TRBD1. Trimming at V came to 5 bases and at J to 9 bases, leaving 5 bases not matched to a gene. The V gene's germline CDR1 is DFQATT and CDR2 SNEGSKA (reference sequence). The CDR3 loop spans 12 amino acids.

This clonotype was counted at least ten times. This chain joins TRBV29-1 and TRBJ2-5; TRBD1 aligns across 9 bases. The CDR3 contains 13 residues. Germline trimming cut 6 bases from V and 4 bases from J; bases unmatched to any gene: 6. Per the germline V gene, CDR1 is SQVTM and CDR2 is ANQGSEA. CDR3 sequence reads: CSVKTGGRETQYF. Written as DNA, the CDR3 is TGCAGCGTAAAGACAGGGGGTCGAGAGACCCAGTACTTC.

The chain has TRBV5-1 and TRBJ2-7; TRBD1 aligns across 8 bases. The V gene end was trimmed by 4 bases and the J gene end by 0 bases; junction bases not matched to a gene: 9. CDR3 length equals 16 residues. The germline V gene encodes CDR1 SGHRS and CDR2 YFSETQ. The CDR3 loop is CASSPQGARSSYEQYF. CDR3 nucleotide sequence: TGCGCCAGCAGCCCCCAGGGGGCGAGGAGCTCCTACGAGCAGTACTTC.

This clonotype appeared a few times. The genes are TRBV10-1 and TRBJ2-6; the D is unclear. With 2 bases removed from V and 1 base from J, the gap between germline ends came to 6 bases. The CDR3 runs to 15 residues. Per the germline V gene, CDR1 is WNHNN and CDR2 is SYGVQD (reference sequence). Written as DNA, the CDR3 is TGCGCCAGCAGTGAGACTGGGTCTGGGGCCAACGTCCTGACTTTC. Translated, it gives CASSETGSGANVLTF.

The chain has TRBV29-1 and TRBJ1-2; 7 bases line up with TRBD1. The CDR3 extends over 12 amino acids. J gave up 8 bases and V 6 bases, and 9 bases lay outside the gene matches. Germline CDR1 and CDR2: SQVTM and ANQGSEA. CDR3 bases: TGCAGCGTCGTGACAGGGATCGGGGGCTACACCTTC. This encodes CSVVTGIGGYTF.

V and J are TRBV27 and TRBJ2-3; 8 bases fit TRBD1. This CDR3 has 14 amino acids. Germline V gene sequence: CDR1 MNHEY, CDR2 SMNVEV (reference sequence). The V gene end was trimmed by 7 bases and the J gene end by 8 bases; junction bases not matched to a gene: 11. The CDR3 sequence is CASTSGTGMGTQYF. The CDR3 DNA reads TGTGCCAGCACTTCGGGGACAGGCATGGGTACGCAGTATTTT.

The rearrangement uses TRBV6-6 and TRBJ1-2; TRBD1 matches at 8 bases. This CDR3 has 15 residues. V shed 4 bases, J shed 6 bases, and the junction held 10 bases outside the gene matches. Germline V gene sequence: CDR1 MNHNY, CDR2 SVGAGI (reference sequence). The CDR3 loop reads CASSSLRQGPHGYTF. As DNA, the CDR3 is TGTGCCAGCAGTTCCTTGAGACAGGGGCCTCATGGCTACACCTTC.

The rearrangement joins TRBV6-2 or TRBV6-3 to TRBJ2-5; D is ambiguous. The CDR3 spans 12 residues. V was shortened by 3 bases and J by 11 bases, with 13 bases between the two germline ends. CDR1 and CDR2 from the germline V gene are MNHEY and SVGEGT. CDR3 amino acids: CASSYGPGKQYF. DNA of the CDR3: TGTGCCAGCAGTTATGGGCCTGGGAAGCAGTACTTC.

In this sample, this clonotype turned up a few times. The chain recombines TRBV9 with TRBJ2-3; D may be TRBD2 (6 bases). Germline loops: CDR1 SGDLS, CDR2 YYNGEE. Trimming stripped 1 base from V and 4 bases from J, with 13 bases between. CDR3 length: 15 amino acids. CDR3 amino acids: CASSVRAGMPDTQYF. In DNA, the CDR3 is TGTGCCAGCAGCGTAAGGGCGGGAATGCCAGATACGCAGTATTTT.

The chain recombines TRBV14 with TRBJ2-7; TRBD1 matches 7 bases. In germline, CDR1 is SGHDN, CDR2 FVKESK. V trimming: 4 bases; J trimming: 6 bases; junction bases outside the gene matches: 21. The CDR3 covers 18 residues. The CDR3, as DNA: TGTGCCAGCAGCCCACTCGTTCGGAGACAGGGTGGCCTCTTCGAGCAGTACTTC. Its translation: CASSPLVRRQGGLFEQYF. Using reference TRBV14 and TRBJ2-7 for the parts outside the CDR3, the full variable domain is EAGVTQFPSHSVIEKGQTVTLRCDPISGHDNLYWYRRVMGKEIKFLLHFVKESKQDESGMPNNRFLAERTGGTYSTLKVQPAELEDSGVYFCASSPLVRRQGGLFEQYFGPGTRLTVT.

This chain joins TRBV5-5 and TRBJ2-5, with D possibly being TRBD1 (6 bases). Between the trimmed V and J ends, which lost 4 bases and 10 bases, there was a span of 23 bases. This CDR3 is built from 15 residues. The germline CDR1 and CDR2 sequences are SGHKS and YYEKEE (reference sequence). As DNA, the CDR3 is TGTGCCAGCAGCCCCCGCGGAGCCTTTATAGGGGGCCAGTACTTC. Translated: CASSPRGAFIGGQYF.

The CDR3 DNA follows: TGTGCCAGCAGTTTAGGAGGGGGCGGGGAATTCGAGCAGTACTTC. Its translation: CASSLGGGGEFEQYF. This rearrangement joins TRBV12-3 or TRBV12-4 to TRBJ2-7, with a possible D match to TRBD1 (7 bases). The CDR3 runs 15 residues. V dropped 1 base and J dropped 6 bases, with 16 bases sitting between them.

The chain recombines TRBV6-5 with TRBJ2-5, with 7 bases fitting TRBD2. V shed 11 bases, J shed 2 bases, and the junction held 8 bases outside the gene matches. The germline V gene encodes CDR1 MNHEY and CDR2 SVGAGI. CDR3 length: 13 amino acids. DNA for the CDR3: TGTGCCGCCTCCCGGGGGGTTCAAGAGACCCAGTACTTC. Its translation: CAASRGVQETQYF.

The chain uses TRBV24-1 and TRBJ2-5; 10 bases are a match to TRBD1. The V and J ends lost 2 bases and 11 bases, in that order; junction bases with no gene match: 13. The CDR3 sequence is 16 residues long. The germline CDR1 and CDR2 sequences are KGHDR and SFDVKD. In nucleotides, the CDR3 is TGTGCCACCAGTGATTCCAGACAGGGGGCTCTCAATGAGCAGTACTTC. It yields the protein CATSDSRQGALNEQYF.

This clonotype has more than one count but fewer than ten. This CDR3 reads CASSQGTAHYGYTF. The CDR3 region has the DNA TGTGCCAGCTCCCAGGGGACAGCTCACTATGGCTACACCTTC. The V call is TRBV28, the J call TRBJ1-2; 7 positions match TRBD1. Germline V lookup: CDR1 MDHEN, CDR2 SYDVKM. Trimming removed 8 bases from V and 3 bases from J; junction bases left unmatched: 9. The CDR3 is 14 residues long.

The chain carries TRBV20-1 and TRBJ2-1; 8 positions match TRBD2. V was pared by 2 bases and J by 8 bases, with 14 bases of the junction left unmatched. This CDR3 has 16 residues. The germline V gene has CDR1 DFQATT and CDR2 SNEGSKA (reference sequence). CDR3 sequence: CSARQGRAAGDDEQFF. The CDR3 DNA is TGCAGTGCTAGACAGGGTAGGGCAGCGGGAGACGATGAGCAGTTCTTC.

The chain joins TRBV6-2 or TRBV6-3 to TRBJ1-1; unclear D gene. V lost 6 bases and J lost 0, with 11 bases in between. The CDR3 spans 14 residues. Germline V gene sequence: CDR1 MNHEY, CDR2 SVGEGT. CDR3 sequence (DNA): TGTGCCAGCAGACTTGCTAATGTGAACACTGAAGCTTTCTTT. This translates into CASRLANVNTEAFF.

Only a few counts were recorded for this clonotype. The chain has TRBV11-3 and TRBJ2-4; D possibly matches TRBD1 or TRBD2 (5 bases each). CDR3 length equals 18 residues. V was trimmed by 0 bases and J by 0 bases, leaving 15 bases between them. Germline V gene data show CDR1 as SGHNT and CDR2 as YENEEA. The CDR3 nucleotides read TGTGCCAGCAGCTTAGAGGGAGCTGGACATGAAGCCAAAAACATTCAGTACTTC. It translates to CASSLEGAGHEAKNIQYF. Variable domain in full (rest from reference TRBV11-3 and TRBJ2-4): EAGVVQSPRYKIIEKKQPVAFWCNPISGHNTLYWYLQNLGQGPELLIRYENEEAVDDSQLPKDRFSAERLKGVDSTLKIQPAELGDSAVYLCASSLEGAGHEAKNIQYFGAGTRLSVL.

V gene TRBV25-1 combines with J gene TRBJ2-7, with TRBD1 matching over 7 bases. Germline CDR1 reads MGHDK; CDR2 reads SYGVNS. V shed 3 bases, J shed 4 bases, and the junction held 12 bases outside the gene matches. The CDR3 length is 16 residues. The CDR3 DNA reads TGTGCCAGCAGTGATACCGCGAGGACAGGAGGATACGAGCAGTACTTC. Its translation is CASSDTARTGGYEQYF.

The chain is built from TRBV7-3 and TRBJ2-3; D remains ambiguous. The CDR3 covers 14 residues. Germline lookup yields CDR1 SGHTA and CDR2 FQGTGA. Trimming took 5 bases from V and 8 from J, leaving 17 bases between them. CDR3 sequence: CASSPRGVGGTQYF. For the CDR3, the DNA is TGTGCCAGCAGCCCCCGAGGTGTGGGTGGTACGCAGTATTTT.

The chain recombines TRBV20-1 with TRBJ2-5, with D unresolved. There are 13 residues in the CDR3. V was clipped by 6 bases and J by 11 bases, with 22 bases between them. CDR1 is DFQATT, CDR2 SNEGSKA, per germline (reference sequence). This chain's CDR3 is CSAFWAQHYEQYF. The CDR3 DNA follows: TGCAGTGCCTTCTGGGCCCAACACTATGAGCAGTACTTC.

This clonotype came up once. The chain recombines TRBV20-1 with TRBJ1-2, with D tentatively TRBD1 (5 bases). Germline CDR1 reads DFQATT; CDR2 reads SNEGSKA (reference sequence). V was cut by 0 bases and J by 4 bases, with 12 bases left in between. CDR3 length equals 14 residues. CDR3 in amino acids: CSARDLTRGYGYTF. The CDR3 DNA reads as TGCAGTGCTAGAGATCTAACAAGGGGCTATGGCTACACCTTC.

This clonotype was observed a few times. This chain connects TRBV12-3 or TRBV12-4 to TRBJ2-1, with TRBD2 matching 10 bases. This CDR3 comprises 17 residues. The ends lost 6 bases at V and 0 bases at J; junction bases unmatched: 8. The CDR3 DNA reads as TGTGCCAGCAGCGGTAGCGGGAGGCCCCGCTCCTACAATGAGCAGTTCTTC. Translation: CASSGSGRPRSYNEQFF.

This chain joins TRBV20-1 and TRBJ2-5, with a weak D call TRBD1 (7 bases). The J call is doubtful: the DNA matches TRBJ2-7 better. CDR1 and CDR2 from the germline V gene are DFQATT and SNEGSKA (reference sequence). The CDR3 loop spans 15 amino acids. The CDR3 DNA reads TGCAGTGCTCCCGACAGGGACTCGGGTCTGGGCGAGCAGTACTTC. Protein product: CSAPDRDSGLGEQYF.

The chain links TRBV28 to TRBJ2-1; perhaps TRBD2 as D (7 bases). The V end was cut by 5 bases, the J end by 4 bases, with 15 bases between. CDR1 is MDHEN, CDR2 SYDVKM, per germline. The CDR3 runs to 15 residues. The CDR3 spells CASSGGASRYNEQFF. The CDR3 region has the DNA TGTGCCAGCAGTGGGGGGGCTTCACGGTACAATGAGCAGTTCTTC.

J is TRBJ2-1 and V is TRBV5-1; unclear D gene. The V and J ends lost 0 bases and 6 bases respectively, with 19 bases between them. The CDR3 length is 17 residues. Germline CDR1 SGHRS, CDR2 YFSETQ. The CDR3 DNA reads TGCGCCAGCAGCTTGGGCCTCCGGCCAAACCCAGGCAATGAGCAGTTCTTC. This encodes CASSLGLRPNPGNEQFF.